A few counts support the clone carrying this T cell receptor beta chain. Its specificity is unknown. Clinical symptoms, serum thyroxine and TRAb, thyroid ultrasound and orbital computed tomography were used for the diagnoses. Around 10 ml of fresh peripheral blood supplied the PBMCs. Regions amplified from RNA transcripts were the TCR beta CDR3 regions. HTBI primers were the set used in a first-round RT-PCR of the TCR CDR3. TCRdb processed the multiplex PCR reads anew with MiXCR; each CDR3 protein has one entry. The table lists a few hundred thousand distinct CDR3 sequences, over 15% of them singletons. These data come from a study of T cells in Graves' hyperthyroidism and ophthalmopathy. Study conclusions and caveats: Blood held most thyroid clonotypes expanded above 0.001 frequency. By a 13 V-J model, ophthalmopathy was set apart from stable hyperthyroidism.

V was cut by 5 bases and J by 2 bases, with 13 bases left in between. CDR3 length equals 14 residues. The V gene's germline CDR1 is SGHRS and CDR2 YFSETQ. What was sequenced was blood. This sequence originates from a woman aged 18-29 years with Graves' ophthalmopathy. V usage is TRBV5-1 and J usage is TRBJ2-5, with D perhaps matching TRBD1 (6 bases). The CDR3 DNA reads as TGCGCCAGCAGAGGCCTCGGACAGCAAGAGACCCAGTACTTC. Amino acid sequence: CASRGLGQQETQYF.